The rows below give T cell receptor beta chains drawn from one sample of a study of blood T cells in healthy people across ages. One entry per CDR3 protein, called by TCRdb with MiXCR from the 5' RACE reads. The sample consists of some 760,000 distinct CDR3 sequences, roughly 25% of them appearing once. The same data also contributed to another study, on T cells of mothers and their children.

The specimen was blood. The receptors here all came from a boy between 10 and 17 years old in good health. Both conserved end residues are part of each CDR3. A D gene is named only where the DNA matches it firmly. Size is omitted from some rows. Given values are once, few, many or a class for expanded clones.

CDR3aa: CASSSWDQQQFF
CDR3nt: TGTGCCAGCAGCTCATGGGACCAGCAGCAGTTCTTC
v_gene: TRBV14
j_gene: TRBJ2-1
abundance: few
d_gene: .

CDR3aa: CASSPPSGVNTGELFF
CDR3nt: TGTGCCAGCTCACCACCTAGCGGGGTGAACACCGGGGAGCTGTTTTTT
v_gene: TRBV18
j_gene: TRBJ2-2
abundance: few
d_gene: TRBD2

CDR3aa: CASSSGRNNEQFF
CDR3nt: TGTGCCAGCAGCTCGGGGAGAAACAATGAGCAGTTCTTC
v_gene: TRBV7-3
j_gene: TRBJ2-1
abundance: few
d_gene: .

CDR3aa: CASSPRSRYEAFF
CDR3nt: TGTGCCAGCAGCCCGCGGTCACGGTATGAAGCTTTCTTT
v_gene: TRBV11-2
j_gene: TRBJ1-1
abundance: few
d_gene: .

CDR3aa: CASSRGDRRTTNEKLFF
CDR3nt: TGTGCCAGCAGTCGGGGGGACAGAAGAACAACTAATGAAAAACTGTTTTTT
v_gene: TRBV12-3/TRBV12-4
j_gene: TRBJ1-4
abundance: .
d_gene: TRBD1

CDR3aa: CASSDDRLLNTEAFF
CDR3nt: TGTGCCAGCAGTGACGACAGGCTCTTGAACACTGAAGCTTTCTTT
v_gene: TRBV6-1
j_gene: TRBJ1-1
abundance: .
d_gene: .

CDR3aa: CASSQTGLEETQYF
CDR3nt: TGTGCCAGCAGTCAAACGGGACTAGAAGAGACCCAGTACTTC
v_gene: TRBV9
j_gene: TRBJ2-5
abundance: .
d_gene: TRBD2

CDR3aa: CASSMVDVSGYTGELFF
CDR3nt: TGTGCCAGTAGTATGGTGGATGTTAGCGGATACACCGGGGAGCTGTTTTTT
v_gene: TRBV19
j_gene: TRBJ2-2
abundance: few
d_gene: .

CDR3aa: CASSPSRTSGEETQYF
CDR3nt: TGTGCCAGCAGCCCCTCGAGAACTAGCGGAGAAGAGACCCAGTACTTC
v_gene: TRBV5-4
j_gene: TRBJ2-5
abundance: .
d_gene: TRBD2

CDR3aa: CASIKRDGRQKLFF
CDR3nt: TGTGCCAGCATTAAGCGGGACGGAAGACAAAAACTGTTTTTT
v_gene: TRBV2
j_gene: TRBJ1-4
abundance: .
d_gene: .

CDR3aa: CSVRGLGNEQFF
CDR3nt: TGCAGCGTCAGGGGGCTAGGAAATGAGCAGTTCTTC
v_gene: TRBV29-1
j_gene: TRBJ2-1
abundance: few
d_gene: TRBD1

CDR3aa: CASSLSLTSSSYEQYF
CDR3nt: TGTGCCAGCAGCTTGTCCTTGACTAGCAGCTCCTACGAGCAGTACTTC
v_gene: TRBV7-9
j_gene: TRBJ2-7
abundance: .
d_gene: TRBD2

CDR3aa: CASYSYSEAFF
CDR3nt: TGTGCCAGCTATAGCTACTCTGAAGCTTTCTTT
v_gene: TRBV27
j_gene: TRBJ1-1
abundance: few
d_gene: .

CDR3aa: CASSLALGPFRVKGGQYF
CDR3nt: TGTGCCAGCAGCTTAGCCCTGGGGCCCTTCCGGGTAAAGGGGGGGCAGTATTTT
v_gene: TRBV7-6
j_gene: TRBJ2-3
abundance: .
d_gene: .

CDR3aa: CAKRGGANTGELFF
CDR3nt: TGTGCCAAGCGGGGGGGCGCGAACACCGGGGAGCTGTTTTTT
v_gene: TRBV2
j_gene: TRBJ2-2
abundance: few
d_gene: TRBD2

CDR3aa: CASSLSPNNEQFF
CDR3nt: TGTGCCAGCAGCTTATCTCCTAACAATGAGCAGTTCTTC
v_gene: TRBV7-9
j_gene: TRBJ2-1
abundance: .
d_gene: .

CDR3aa: CASSLTQSSTDTQYF
CDR3nt: TGTGCCAGCAGTTTGACTCAATCAAGCACAGATACGCAGTATTTT
v_gene: TRBV28
j_gene: TRBJ2-3
abundance: .
d_gene: .

CDR3aa: CASSSTRLGEHEQFF
CDR3nt: TGCGCCAGCAGCTCGACCAGACTAGGAGAACATGAGCAGTTCTTC
v_gene: TRBV5-1
j_gene: TRBJ2-1
abundance: few
d_gene: .